This T cell receptor beta chain was recorded in a study of vaccination effects on CD4 cells after COVID-19. Looking at the study overall: Each participant was administered two doses of either the BNT162b2 or the mRNA-1273 vaccine. Findings of the study overall: Cross-reactivity with common cold coronaviruses was shown by only 1 of 255 vaccine-induced clones in healthy vaccinees.

Regarding this clone: Its antigen is unidentified.

Method: immunoSEQ multiplex PCR; TCRdb's copy keeps in-frame clones and lacks some. Here the sample spans about 63,000 clones, 70% to 85% being singletons. Sequencing was preceded by expansion of antigen-specific CD4+ T cells with viral peptide pools in the ViraFEST assay. Subsequent to 10 days of culture, CD4+ T cells were isolated. None of these healthy vaccinees had been infected with SARS-CoV-2 before vaccination. Both day 3 and day 7 saw half the medium replaced with IL-2 medium. Germline V gives CDR1 KGHSH, CDR2 LQKENI. V gave up 3 bases and J gave up 3 bases, with 20 bases separating them. The CDR3 runs 17 residues.

This sample comprised CD4+ T cells from PBMCs cultured with HCoV-OC43 spike peptides, obtained before COVID-19 vaccination. The subset: HCoV-OC43 spike overlapping peptide pool stimulation. The chain links TRBV18 to TRBJ2-5; D is possibly TRBD1 or TRBD2 (7 bases each). This receptor was taken from a human donor who received a COVID-19 vaccine. CDR3 nucleotide sequence: TGTGCCAGCTCACCCCCAAACAGGGGAAGCGGGGAAGAGACCCAGTACTTC. The encoded protein is CASSPPNRGSGEETQYF.